This T cell receptor beta chain was sequenced in a study of blood T cell repertoires in COVID-19. Overall study: The United States, Italy and Spain provided the acute and convalescent COVID-19 samples.

Participant age was roughly 18 to 89 years, and participants resided in around 24 US areas. Per germline, CDR1 SGDLS and CDR2 YYNGEE. Trimming cost V 0 bases and J 0 bases, with 10 bases left between them. The CDR3 runs to 16 residues. The data were produced by immunoSEQ multiplex PCR, yet TCRdb's version contains in-frame clones alone and is incomplete. The repertoire holds almost 500,000 clones, with 80% to 90% as singletons. Sequenced: PBMCs or T cells enriched from blood (not recorded which). The chain combines TRBV9 with TRBJ2-1; a possible D gene is TRBD2 (5 bases). The receptor comes from a woman aged 55-70 years who had recovered from COVID-19. The CDR3 sequence: CASSVVSGSSYNEQFF. CDR3 nucleotides: TGTGCCAGCAGCGTAGTCTCGGGGAGCTCCTACAATGAGCAGTTCTTC.